Following are 14 T cell receptor beta chains from one sample sequenced in a study of OX40 agonist ivuxolimab in advanced cancers. The protocol was immunoSEQ multiplex PCR, while the TCRdb copy is restricted to in-frame clones and leaves out a portion. The table lists 60,000 to 70,000 clones, 80% to 85% of them singletons. The sample in question was CD4+ or CD8+ T cells sorted from blood, obtained in a trial of the OX40 agonist ivuxolimab. These receptors all stem from an adult with an advanced solid tumor such as melanoma, head and neck, liver or kidney cancer.

This clone was seen once. This chain connects TRBV7-9 to TRBJ1-1; D gene unclear. This CDR3 is 13 amino acids long. The V end was cut by 2 bases, the J end by 5 bases, with 9 bases between. Germline CDR1 is SEHNR and CDR2 is FQNEAQ (reference sequence). The DNA for the CDR3 is TGTGCCAGCAGCTTATCCGGGGATACTGAAGCTTTCTTT. It is translated as CASSLSGDTEAFF.

Here the CDR3 DNA reads TGTGCCAGCAGTCGGGAGGGCCCGACCTACAATGAGCAGTTCTTC. This sequence encodes CASSREGPTYNEQFF. The chain carries TRBV7-8 and TRBJ2-1, with 8 bases identical to TRBD2. J lost 2 bases, V lost 6 bases, and 6 bases had no gene match. Looked up from germline, CDR1 is SGHVS and CDR2 is FQNEAQ. CDR3 length equals 15 residues.

J is TRBJ2-1 and V is TRBV28; TRBD2 aligns across 8 bases. The CDR3 extends over 15 amino acids. Germline V gene lookup returns CDR1 MDHEN and CDR2 SYDVKM. V was pared by 7 bases and J by 4 bases, with 9 bases of the junction left unmatched. CDR3 region: CASTRPGLVYNEQFF. The CDR3 region has the DNA TGTGCCAGCACCCGGCCGGGACTAGTGTACAATGAGCAGTTCTTC.

The V and J genes are TRBV6-6 and TRBJ2-4, with D possibly called TRBD1 or TRBD2 (5 bases each). The germline gives CDR1 MNHNY, CDR2 SVGAGI (reference sequence). This CDR3 is built from 12 residues. The V end lost 6 bases, the J end lost 9 bases, and 12 bases lay between the germline ends. DNA for the CDR3: TGTGCCAGCAGCCCCCCAGGGACCATTCAGTACTTC. Protein sequence: CASSPPGTIQYF.

The rearrangement links TRBV5-1 to TRBJ2-1; D gene unclear. This CDR3 comprises 16 residues. V was pared by 0 bases and J by 0 bases, with 10 bases between. Germline assignment: CDR1 SGHRS and CDR2 YFSETQ. DNA for the CDR3: TGCGCCAGCAGCTTGGTAGGCAGGAGCTCCTACAATGAGCAGTTCTTC. This translates into CASSLVGRSSYNEQFF.

A few counts support this clone. V and J are TRBV7-3 and TRBJ1-1; D unclear. The CDR3 length is 13 residues. CDR1 is SGHTA, CDR2 FQGTGA, per germline. V was trimmed by 5 bases and J by 0 bases, leaving 7 bases between them. CDR3 bases: TGTGCCAGCAGCATGACACTGAACACTGAAGCTTTCTTT. Translated: CASSMTLNTEAFF.

This chain joins TRBV6-4 and TRBJ1-2; D call uncertain. Germline V gene data show CDR1 as MRHNA and CDR2 as SNTAGT. CDR3 length equals 16 residues. Trimming pared 0 bases from V and 3 bases from J, leaving 14 bases between. CDR3 loop: CASSDSREGGDYGYTF. CDR3 nucleotides: TGTGCCAGCAGTGACTCAAGGGAGGGAGGCGACTATGGCTACACCTTC.

This clone was detected a few times. The genes are TRBV4-1 and TRBJ2-3, with TRBD2 matching 10 bases. The germline gives CDR1 MGHRA, CDR2 YSYEKL. With 2 bases clipped from V and 1 base from J, the junction kept 9 bases outside the gene matches. The CDR3 extends over 18 amino acids. CDR3 sequence: CASSQLLAGAIRTDTQYF. The CDR3 DNA follows: TGCGCCAGCAGCCAACTTCTAGCGGGGGCCATTCGCACAGATACGCAGTATTTT.

The chain joins TRBV28 to TRBJ2-2, with TRBD2 as a possible D gene (5 bases). Germline V gene lookup returns CDR1 MDHEN and CDR2 SYDVKM. The V end was cut by 4 bases, the J end by 6 bases, with 12 bases between. This CDR3 comprises 14 residues. Written as DNA, the CDR3 is TGTGCCAGCAGTTCAACCCGGGGTGCCGGGGAGCTGTTTTTT. Its protein is CASSSTRGAGELFF. The full variable domain, completed using reference TRBV28 and TRBJ2-2, is DVKVTQSSRYLVKRTGEKVFLECVQDMDHENMFWYRQDPGLGLRLIYFSYDVKMKEKGDIPEGYSVSREKKERFSLILESASTNQTSMYLCASSSTRGAGELFFGEGSRLTVL.

The genes are TRBV5-1 and TRBJ1-4; weak D call: TRBD1 (6 bases). CDR1 is SGHRS and CDR2 is YFSETQ in the germline V gene. V gave up 3 bases and J gave up 7 bases, with 16 bases separating them. The CDR3 covers 15 residues. The DNA for the CDR3 is TGCGCCAGCAGCTCCCAGCAAATACAGGGTGAAAAACTGTTTTTT. Encoded protein: CASSSQQIQGEKLFF.

The chain has TRBV30 and TRBJ2-7; maybe TRBD2 (6 bases). CDR1 is GTSNPN, CDR2 SVGIG, per germline (reference sequence). This CDR3 contains 12 residues. V shed 3 bases and J shed 3 bases, with 9 bases lying between them. CDR3 loop: CAWREGGYEQYF. The CDR3 DNA reads as TGTGCCTGGAGGGAGGGAGGCTACGAGCAGTACTTC.

The rearrangement uses TRBV5-1 and TRBJ1-2; tentative D call: TRBD1 (5 bases). This CDR3 contains 15 residues. In germline, CDR1 is SGHRS, CDR2 YFSETQ. Trimming pared 4 bases from V and 0 bases from J, leaving 13 bases between. The CDR3 loop reads CASSAGATSNYGYTF. CDR3 nucleotide sequence: TGCGCCAGCAGCGCTGGGGCTACCTCTAACTATGGCTACACCTTC. The variable domain in full, completed from reference TRBV5-1 and TRBJ1-2, reads KAGVTQTPRYLIKTRGQQVTLSCSPISGHRSVSWYQQTPGQGLQFLFEYFSETQRNKGNFPGRFSGRQFSNSRSEMNVSTLELGDSALYLCASSAGATSNYGYTFGSGTRLTVV.

CDR3 bases: TGTGCCAGCAGCCTTGTGACCGGTTTTGCAGATACGCAGTATTTT. It specifies CASSLVTGFADTQYF. This chain uses TRBV7-2 with TRBJ2-3; D gene uncertain. The CDR3 is 15 amino acids. Trimming removed 5 bases from V and 4 bases from J, with 16 bases in between. The germline CDR1 and CDR2 sequences are SGHTA and FQGNSA.

The chain combines TRBV5-5 with TRBJ2-5, with D possibly being TRBD1 (6 bases). Per germline, CDR1 SGHKS and CDR2 YYEKEE (reference sequence). CDR3 length: 14 residues. V lost 3 bases, J lost 8 bases, and 17 bases lay in between. CDR3 bases: TGTGCCAGCAGCTCAATTACAGGGTTGGCAACCCAGTACTTC. Its translation is CASSSITGLATQYF.